Listed here are 15 T cell receptor beta chains from one sample, sequenced in a study of early T cells in non-severe SARS-CoV-2 infection. TCRdb passed the 5' RACE reads through MiXCR, listing each CDR3 protein once. The table includes tens of thousands of distinct CDR3 sequences, over 9.5% detected once. Sequenced: whole blood. Receptor source: an adult who was a healthcare worker with PCR-confirmed SARS-CoV-2 infection or an uninfected control (not recorded which).

This clonotype turned up a few times. In nucleotides, the CDR3 is TGTGCCAGCAGTAAGAGACTAGCCTTAGGTCCCTACGAGCAGTACTTC. Amino acid sequence: CASSKRLALGPYEQYF. The chain uses TRBV27 and TRBJ2-7; 7 bases match TRBD2. The germline V gene has CDR1 MNHEY and CDR2 SMNVEV (reference sequence). The V and J ends lost 5 bases and 2 bases, in that order; junction bases with no gene match: 12. The CDR3 runs to 16 residues.

This clonotype was seen only a few times. CDR3: CASSPEGTGGGNQPQHF. The CDR3 nucleotides are TGCGCCAGCAGCCCGGAGGGGACAGGGGGTGGCAATCAGCCCCAGCATTTT. The chain carries TRBV5-1 and TRBJ1-5, with TRBD1 matching 11 bases. Germline V lookup: CDR1 SGHRS, CDR2 YFSETQ. The length of the CDR3 is 17 residues. V lost 4 bases, J lost 2 bases, and 8 bases stayed unmatched.

This clonotype turned up a few times. This rearrangement joins TRBV11-3 to TRBJ2-1; 9 bases match TRBD1. V shed 6 bases, J shed 6 bases, and the junction held 9 bases outside the gene matches. Germline V gene sequence: CDR1 SGHNT, CDR2 YENEEA. There are 15 residues in the CDR3. CDR3 residues: CASSETGGAFNEQFF. Written as DNA, the CDR3 is TGTGCCAGCAGTGAAACAGGGGGCGCGTTCAATGAGCAGTTCTTC.

This clonotype showed up many times. The chain is built from TRBV5-1 and TRBJ1-1, with D unresolved. The CDR3 covers 13 residues. V lost 0 bases and J 0 bases, leaving 3 bases between the germline ends. Germline CDR1 reads SGHRS; CDR2 reads YFSETQ. CDR3 in DNA: TGCGCCAGCAGCTTGGGGATGAACACTGAAGCTTTCTTT. This codes for CASSLGMNTEAFF.

This chain joins TRBV20-1 and TRBJ1-6; 10 bases align to TRBD1. The CDR3 covers 12 residues. The germline V gene has CDR1 DFQATT and CDR2 SNEGSKA (reference sequence). The CDR3 here is CSAGTGDSPLHF. In DNA form, the CDR3 reads TGCAGCGCCGGGACAGGGGATTCACCCCTCCACTTT.

This clonotype was counted many times. The chain recombines TRBV11-2 with TRBJ2-1, with TRBD2 matching over 11 bases. CDR1 and CDR2 (germline): SGHAT, FQNNGV. Trimming removed 7 bases from V and 5 bases from J; junction bases left unmatched: 19. This CDR3 contains 19 residues. CDR3 sequence: CASKPLSRRLAGKHNEQFF. The CDR3 coding sequence is TGTGCCAGCAAACCGCTCTCCCGCCGACTAGCGGGGAAACACAATGAGCAGTTCTTC. The whole variable domain, remainder taken from reference TRBV11-2 and TRBJ2-1, is EAGVAQSPRYKIIEKRQSVAFWCNPISGHATLYWYQQILGQGPKLLIQFQNNGVVDDSQLPKDRFSAERLKGVDSTLKIQPAKLEDSAVYLCASKPLSRRLAGKHNEQFFGPGTRLTVL.

This clonotype was observed at least ten times. The chain carries TRBV7-9 and TRBJ2-5; 8 nucleotides line up with TRBD1. Germline CDR1 reads SEHNR; CDR2 reads FQNEAQ (reference sequence). This CDR3 contains 16 residues. The ends lost 5 bases at V and 2 bases at J; junction bases unmatched: 10. CDR3: CASSHRQGPWQETQYF. The CDR3 DNA reads TGTGCCAGCAGCCATCGACAGGGGCCTTGGCAAGAGACCCAGTACTTC.

This clonotype was observed at least ten times. V usage is TRBV12-3 or TRBV12-4 and J usage is TRBJ2-7; 10 positions match TRBD2. J was trimmed by 9 bases and V by 4 bases; bases with no gene match: 6. The CDR3 covers 13 residues. This chain's CDR3 is CASSSLAGAVQYF. CDR3 nucleotides: TGTGCCAGCAGTTCGCTAGCGGGAGCAGTGCAGTACTTC.

This clonotype was seen at least ten times. The chain joins TRBV11-3 to TRBJ2-3; tentative D call: TRBD1 (5 bases). The CDR3 runs 15 residues. The V and J ends lost 7 bases and 2 bases respectively, with 16 bases between them. Germline loops: CDR1 SGHNT, CDR2 YENEEA. The CDR3 is CASTRVGAPTDTQYF. In DNA, the CDR3 is TGTGCCAGCACTCGCGTAGGGGCACCCACAGATACGCAGTATTTT.

This clonotype came up a few times. V usage is TRBV9 and J usage is TRBJ1-1; D call uncertain. V was cut by 4 bases and J by 4 bases, with 17 bases left in between. This CDR3 has 15 amino acids. Per germline, CDR1 SGDLS and CDR2 YYNGEE. CDR3 DNA sequence: TGTGCCAGCAGCCCCGGAGGCGGGTGGGGCACTGAAGCTTTCTTT. Amino acid sequence: CASSPGGGWGTEAFF.

This clonotype was picked up many times. The rearrangement uses TRBV6-1 and TRBJ2-1; TRBD1 is a possible D gene (5 bases). The CDR3 has 13 amino acids. The V gene lost 3 bases and the J gene lost 6 bases, with 9 bases spanning the gap. CDR1 is MNHNS, CDR2 SASEGT, per germline. The CDR3 region has the DNA TGTGCCAGCAGTGAGGTCAGGGTCAATGAGCAGTTCTTC. It is translated as CASSEVRVNEQFF.

As regards this clonotype: As the CDR3 is not closed by the conserved phenylalanine or tryptophan, this likely results from a read error. The CDR3 sequence: CSVIDPHDSLLEQYS. Written as DNA, the CDR3 is TGCAGCGTTATCGACCCCCATGACAGTCTCCTCGAGCAGTACTCC. This chain links TRBV29-1 with TRBJ2-7; tentative D call: TRBD1 (5 bases). CDR3 size: 15 residues. The V end lost 5 bases, the J end lost 6 bases, and 23 bases lay between the germline ends. The germline V gene encodes CDR1 SQVTM and CDR2 ANQGSEA.

This sequence joins TRBV4-3 and TRBJ2-2; 13 bases align to TRBD2. This CDR3 is 16 amino acids long. J gave up 5 bases and V 5 bases, and 5 bases lay outside the gene matches. The V gene's germline CDR1 is LGHNA and CDR2 YSLEER. CDR3 nucleotides: TGCGCCAGCAGCAAGGGACTAGCGGGACGGACCGGGGAGCTGTTTTTT. Translation gives CASSKGLAGRTGELFF.

Ten or more counts support this clonotype. V usage is TRBV6-5 and J usage is TRBJ2-4; D gene uncertain. Germline CDR1 and CDR2: MNHEY and SVGAGI. V was pared by 6 bases and J by 5 bases, with 8 bases between. This CDR3 has 12 amino acids. As DNA, the CDR3 is TGTGCCAGCAGAACGGACCAAAACATTCAGTACTTC. Its translation is CASRTDQNIQYF.

This clonotype was recorded at least ten times. The J gene is TRBJ1-5, the V gene TRBV20-1; 7 nucleotides agree with TRBD1. The germline V gene has CDR1 DFQATT and CDR2 SNEGSKA (reference sequence). The trim removed 5 bases at V and 5 bases at J, leaving 15 bases unmatched. The CDR3 covers 16 residues. The CDR3 DNA reads TGCAGTGCTTCCAGAGGTTACAGGGGTCTGTATCAGCCCCAGCATTTT. Its protein is CSASRGYRGLYQPQHF.